This passage covers 25 T cell receptor beta chains from one sample sequenced in a study of metastatic and nonmetastatic thyroid tumors. TCRdb re-called clones via MiXCR from the PCR reads. In the table there are around 5,900 clones, more than 25% of which are singletons. There were no patients who had received any treatment before thyroid surgery. Sequencing used tumor tissue. Source of these receptors: a female donor with papillary thyroid cancer or a benign thyroid nodule (not recorded which). Some clones in this sample may be carry-over from other donors' samples.

The chain is built from TRBV20-1 and TRBJ2-1; TRBD2 aligns across 11 bases. CDR1 and CDR2 (germline): DFQATT, SNEGSKA (reference sequence). The J segment lost 8 bases and the V segment lost 0 bases, leaving 18 bases of the junction unmatched. This CDR3 has 19 residues. CDR3 sequence: CSARDSQGATSGSSHEQFF. The CDR3 bases are TGCAGTGCTAGAGATTCGCAGGGGGCTACTAGCGGGAGTTCGCATGAGCAGTTCTTC.

By proportion, this clone is medium-sized (0.01 to 0.1%). V is TRBV2 and J is TRBJ1-2; a weak D match, TRBD1 (5 bases). Germline V gives CDR1 SNHLY, CDR2 FYNNEI. The CDR3 runs 12 residues. The V and J ends lost 8 bases and 2 bases respectively, with 9 bases between them. CDR3 sequence reads: CASLGDNYGYTF. The CDR3 nucleotides read TGTGCCAGCCTGGGGGACAACTATGGCTACACCTTC.

The rearrangement uses TRBV27 and TRBJ2-7; D possibly uses TRBD1 or TRBD2 (5 bases each). V was trimmed by 6 bases and J by 5 bases, leaving 17 bases between them. Germline V gene data show CDR1 as MNHEY and CDR2 as SMNVEV (reference sequence). The CDR3 covers 14 residues. The CDR3 DNA follows: TGTGCCAGCAGAGAGGGGCAGGGTAACCACGAGCAGTACTTC. It yields the protein CASREGQGNHEQYF.

This clone has more than one count but fewer than ten. The rearrangement uses TRBV27 and TRBJ2-5; D gene unclear. Germline assignment: CDR1 MNHEY and CDR2 SMNVEV (reference sequence). The CDR3 sequence is 13 residues long. Between the trimmed V and J ends, which lost 5 bases and 4 bases, there was a span of 11 bases. The chain's CDR3 is CASSPRDGETQYF. Written as DNA, the CDR3 is TGTGCCAGCAGTCCCCGCGATGGAGAGACCCAGTACTTC.

By share, this clone counts as medium-sized. The chain combines TRBV6-1 with TRBJ2-1, with 8 positions matching TRBD2. The CDR3 extends over 12 amino acids. Germline V CDR1 and CDR2: MNHNS, SASEGT. After removal of 5 bases from V and 10 bases from J, the junction contained 4 bases not matched to a gene. CDR3 in DNA: TGTGCCAGCAGTACTAGCGGAGACGAGCAGTTCTTC. Its protein is CASSTSGDEQFF.

By its share, this clone is medium-sized. This sequence joins TRBV20-1 and TRBJ2-1; 12 bases align to TRBD2. The length of the CDR3 is 15 residues. V gave up 2 bases and J gave up 5 bases; unmatched junction bases: 4. Per germline, CDR1 DFQATT and CDR2 SNEGSKA (reference sequence). Written as DNA, the CDR3 is TGCAGTGCTAGAAACCTAGCGGGAGGGGACAATGAGCAGTTCTTC. Its protein is CSARNLAGGDNEQFF.

This clone was counted between two and nine times. The chain carries TRBV6-2 or TRBV6-3 and TRBJ2-1, with 12 bases aligning to TRBD2. Germline CDR1 is MNHEY and CDR2 is SVGEGT. The V gene end was trimmed by 2 bases and the J gene end by 8 bases; junction bases not matched to a gene: 1. The length of the CDR3 is 14 residues. In DNA form, the CDR3 reads TGTGCCAGCAGTTACGCTAGCGGGAGGGATGAGCAGTTCTTC. It encodes CASSYASGRDEQFF.

This sequence joins TRBV7-8 and TRBJ2-7; TRBD2 might be the D (6 bases). The CDR3 contains 13 residues. V was cut by 5 bases and J by 4 bases, with 12 bases left in between. The germline V gene encodes CDR1 SGHVS and CDR2 FQNEAQ. DNA of the CDR3: TGTGCCAGCAGCCACGGGAGTCGGTACGAGCAGTACTTC. As protein: CASSHGSRYEQYF.

This clone is deemed large. V gene TRBV6-1 combines with J gene TRBJ2-1; 8 positions agree with TRBD2. This CDR3 is built from 14 residues. In germline, CDR1 is MNHNS, CDR2 SASEGT. V trimming: 10 bases; J trimming: 1 base; junction bases outside the gene matches: 6. CDR3 loop: CATQTSASYNEQFF. The CDR3 bases are TGTGCCACCCAGACTAGCGCATCCTACAATGAGCAGTTCTTC.

The chain carries TRBV6-1 and TRBJ2-7; D gene uncertain. From germline, CDR1 is MNHNS and CDR2 SASEGT. CDR3 length: 15 residues. V was cut by 0 bases and J by 0 bases, with 9 bases left in between. The CDR3 nucleotides read TGTGCCAGCAGTGAAGCGGCAGTTCGCTCCTACGAGCAGTACTTC. Residues: CASSEAAVRSYEQYF.

By its share, this clone is medium-sized. J is TRBJ2-1 and V is TRBV25-1, with D hard to call. V lost 2 bases and J lost 4, with 18 bases in between. Germline V gene data show CDR1 as MGHDK and CDR2 as SYGVNS. This CDR3 region has 17 residues. CDR3 region: CASSEGSWGTIYNEQFF. In DNA, the CDR3 is TGTGCCAGCAGTGAAGGGTCTTGGGGTACCATTTACAATGAGCAGTTCTTC.

This clone was counted a few times. The chain is built from TRBV6-1 and TRBJ2-1; D gene ambiguous. Germline V gene sequence: CDR1 MNHNS, CDR2 SASEGT. The CDR3 has 14 residues. Deletions cut 3 bases from V and 6 bases from J, with 12 bases between. CDR3 bases: TGTGCCAGCAGTGACTCCGGCGATCTCAATGAGCAGTTCTTC. Translating gives CASSDSGDLNEQFF.

This clone was seen a few times. The chain joins TRBV6-1 to TRBJ2-7; 10 bases agree with TRBD2. The CDR3 is 15 residues long. The V gene's germline CDR1 is MNHNS and CDR2 SASEGT. V trimming: 5 bases; J trimming: 4 bases; junction bases outside the gene matches: 8. The CDR3 is CASSRASGSRYEQYF. The CDR3 bases are TGTGCCAGCAGTAGGGCTAGCGGGAGTCGGTACGAGCAGTACTTC.

This clone appeared a few times. The rearrangement links TRBV11-2 to TRBJ1-3; D is possibly TRBD1 (5 bases). This CDR3 is built from 15 residues. The ends were cut back, 5 bases at V and 2 bases at J, with 13 bases in the middle. Germline CDR1 reads SGHAT; CDR2 reads FQNNGV. For the CDR3, the DNA is TGTGCCAGCAGCAACCAGGGTCAGGCTGGAAACACCATATATTTT. Translated, it gives CASSNQGQAGNTIYF. The complete variable domain, with remaining parts taken from reference TRBV11-2 and TRBJ1-3, reads EAGVAQSPRYKIIEKRQSVAFWCNPISGHATLYWYQQILGQGPKLLIQFQNNGVVDDSQLPKDRFSAERLKGVDSTLKIQPAKLEDSAVYLCASSNQGQAGNTIYFGEGSWLTVV.

This clone was found a few times. V and J are TRBV20-1 and TRBJ1-1, with D hard to call. The CDR3 runs 15 residues. V gave up 0 bases and J gave up 0 bases, with 11 bases separating them. The germline V gene encodes CDR1 DFQATT and CDR2 SNEGSKA (reference sequence). CDR3 residues: CSAREGRSLNTEAFF. The CDR3 DNA follows: TGCAGTGCTAGAGAGGGCCGCTCCCTGAACACTGAAGCTTTCTTT.

A word on this clone: The junction departs from the called germline gene at one end, perhaps through a read error. The rearrangement joins TRBV7-2 to TRBJ2-7, with a tentative D call TRBD2 (6 bases). CDR1 and CDR2 (germline): SGHTA, FQGNSA. This CDR3 is 15 amino acids long. The CDR3 nucleotides are TGTGCCGGCAGCTTAACCCTTCGGGAGTATTACGAGCAGTACTTC. Its protein is CAGSLTLREYYEQYF.

This clone counts as medium-sized. This chain links TRBV30 with TRBJ2-7; D is uncertain. This CDR3 contains 13 residues. The V end was cut by 2 bases, the J end by 3 bases, with 11 bases between. Germline CDR1 GTSNPN, CDR2 SVGIG (reference sequence). DNA of the CDR3: TGTGCCTGGAGTATTCGGATGAGCTACGAGCAGTACTTC. This encodes CAWSIRMSYEQYF.

This rearrangement joins TRBV28 to TRBJ2-7; 7 bases match TRBD1. J lost 0 bases, V lost 2 bases, and 1 base had no gene match. CDR3 length: 14 amino acids. Germline CDR1 reads MDHEN; CDR2 reads SYDVKM. CDR3 loop: CASSLRDSSYEQYF. The DNA for the CDR3 is TGTGCCAGCAGTTTAAGGGACAGCTCCTACGAGCAGTACTTC.

The J gene is TRBJ2-1, the V gene TRBV6-5; 11 bases are shared with TRBD2. The CDR3 is 17 amino acids. CDR1 and CDR2 (germline): MNHEY, SVGAGI. Losses at the gene ends were 6 bases for V and 0 bases for J; bases not matched to a gene: 7. The CDR3: CASSRTSGFFSYNEQFF. CDR3 nucleotide sequence: TGTGCCAGCAGCCGGACTAGCGGGTTCTTCTCCTACAATGAGCAGTTCTTC.

This clone was detected many times. Within the sample, other DNA sequences also encode this same CDR3. The V and J genes are TRBV27 and TRBJ1-1, with D unresolved. Per germline, CDR1 MNHEY and CDR2 SMNVEV (reference sequence). The germline V and J ends were trimmed by 3 bases and 4 bases, with 9 bases remaining between them. This CDR3 has 13 residues. CDR3 bases: TGTGCCAGCAGTTTCAGCAGGTCCACTGAAGCTTTCTTT. Translated, it gives CASSFSRSTEAFF.

The chain uses TRBV28 and TRBJ2-7, with D unresolved. The CDR3 spans 10 residues. The V gene lost 7 bases and the J gene lost 6 bases, with 7 bases spanning the gap. Germline lookup yields CDR1 MDHEN and CDR2 SYDVKM. CDR3 in amino acids: CASKRVEQYF. CDR3 nucleotide sequence: TGTGCCAGCAAACGAGTCGAGCAGTACTTC.

This clone is termed medium-sized. The genes are TRBV5-1 and TRBJ2-1; 10 nucleotides match TRBD1. There are 14 residues in the CDR3. Germline V gene data show CDR1 as SGHRS and CDR2 as YFSETQ. V lost 4 bases to trimming and J lost 5 bases; unmatched junction nucleotides: 3. Here the CDR3 DNA reads TGCGCCAGCAGCAATGGACAGGGGGACAATGAGCAGTTCTTC. Its protein product is CASSNGQGDNEQFF.

The gene calls are TRBV6-1 and TRBJ2-7; 7 nucleotides line up with TRBD1. With 9 bases clipped from V and 6 bases from J, the junction kept 14 bases outside the gene matches. This CDR3 has 14 residues. From germline, CDR1 is MNHNS and CDR2 SASEGT. CDR3 coding DNA: TGTGCCAGTGACTCCCCGACAGGGTCTTTCGAGCAGTACTTC. It specifies CASDSPTGSFEQYF.

The chain is built from TRBV6-2 or TRBV6-3 and TRBJ1-2; D gene ambiguous. Trimming took off 2 bases at V and 1 base at J, with 11 bases between the two ends. The CDR3 runs 15 residues. The germline gives CDR1 MNHEY, CDR2 SVGEGT. CDR3 residues: CASSYSAIRNYGYTF. The CDR3 DNA follows: TGTGCCAGCAGTTACAGCGCCATACGTAACTATGGCTACACCTTC.

The rearrangement uses TRBV20-1 and TRBJ2-7, with D possibly matching TRBD2 (6 bases). The CDR3 is 15 amino acids. V was cut by 3 bases and J by 2 bases, with 17 bases left in between. Per germline, CDR1 DFQATT and CDR2 SNEGSKA (reference sequence). DNA for the CDR3: TGCAGTGCTAGGTCTCTTAGCGGTCATCCCTACGAGCAGTACTTC. It codes for CSARSLSGHPYEQYF.